This T cell receptor beta chain derives from a study of brain T cells in children with intractable seizures. Sequencing used immunoSEQ multiplex PCR; TCRdb keeps in-frame clones, though not all of them. Counted here are about 41,000 clones, 80% to 95% occurring once; the ten biggest clones make up 6.3%. The source of this sequence is a girl between 2 and 10 years old with tuberous sclerosis and intractable seizures. This specimen consisted of peripheral blood, obtained at surgery.

The CDR3 DNA reads TGTGCCAGCTCAGAGCAACCAGGGGCGAGGGAGGATGGCTACACCTTC. This codes for CASSEQPGAREDGYTF. The rearrangement links TRBV18 to TRBJ1-2, with TRBD1 as a possible D gene (6 bases). Germline values: CDR1 KGHSH, CDR2 LQKENI. Deletions cut 5 bases from V and 6 bases from J, with 22 bases between. The CDR3 extends over 16 amino acids.